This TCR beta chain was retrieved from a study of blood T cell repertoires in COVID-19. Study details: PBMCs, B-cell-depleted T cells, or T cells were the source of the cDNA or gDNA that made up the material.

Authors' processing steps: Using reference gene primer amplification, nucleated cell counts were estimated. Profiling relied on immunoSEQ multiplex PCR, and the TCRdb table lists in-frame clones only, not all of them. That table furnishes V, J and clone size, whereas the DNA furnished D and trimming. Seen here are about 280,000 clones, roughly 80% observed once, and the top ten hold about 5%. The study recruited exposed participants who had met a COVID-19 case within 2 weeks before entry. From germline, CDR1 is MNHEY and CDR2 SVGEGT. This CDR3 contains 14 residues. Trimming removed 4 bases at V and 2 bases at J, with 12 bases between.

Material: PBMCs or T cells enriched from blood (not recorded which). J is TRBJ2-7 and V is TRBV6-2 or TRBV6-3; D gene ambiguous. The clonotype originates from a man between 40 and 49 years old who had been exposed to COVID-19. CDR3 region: CASSSVQRAYEQYF. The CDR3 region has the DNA TGTGCCAGCAGTTCGGTGCAGCGAGCCTACGAGCAGTACTTC.